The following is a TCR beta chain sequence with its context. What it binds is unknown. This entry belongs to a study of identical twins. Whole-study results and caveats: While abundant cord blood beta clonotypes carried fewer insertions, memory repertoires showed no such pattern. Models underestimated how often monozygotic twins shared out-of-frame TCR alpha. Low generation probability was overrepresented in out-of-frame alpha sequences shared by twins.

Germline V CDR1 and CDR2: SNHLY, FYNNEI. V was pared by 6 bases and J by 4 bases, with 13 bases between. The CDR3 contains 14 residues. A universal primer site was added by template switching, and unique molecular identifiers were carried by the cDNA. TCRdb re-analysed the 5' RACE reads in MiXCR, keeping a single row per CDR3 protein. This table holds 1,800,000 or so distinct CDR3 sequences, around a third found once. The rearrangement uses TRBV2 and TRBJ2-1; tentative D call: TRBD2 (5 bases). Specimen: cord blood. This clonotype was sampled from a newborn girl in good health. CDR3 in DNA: TGTGCCAGCAGCAAGGAGGCTAGATACAATGAGCAGTTCTTC. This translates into CASSKEARYNEQFF.